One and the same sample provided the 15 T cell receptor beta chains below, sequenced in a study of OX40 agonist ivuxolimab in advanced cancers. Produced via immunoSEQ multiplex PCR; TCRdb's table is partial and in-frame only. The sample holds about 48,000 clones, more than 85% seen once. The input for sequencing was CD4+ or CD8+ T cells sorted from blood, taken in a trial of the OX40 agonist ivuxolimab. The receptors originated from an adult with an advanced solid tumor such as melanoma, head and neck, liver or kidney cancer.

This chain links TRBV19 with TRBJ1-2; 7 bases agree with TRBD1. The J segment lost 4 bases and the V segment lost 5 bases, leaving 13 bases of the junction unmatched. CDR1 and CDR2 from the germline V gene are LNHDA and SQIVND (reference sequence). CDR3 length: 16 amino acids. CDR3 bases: TGTGCCAGTAGTCAGGCCCCGACAGGGTCCGTCTATGGCTACACCTTC. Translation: CASSQAPTGSVYGYTF.

The CDR3 reads CASGSRAPFTTGELFF. CDR3 DNA: TGTGCTAGTGGTTCCCGGGCCCCTTTTACCACCGGGGAGCTGTTTTTT. The rearrangement joins TRBV12-5 to TRBJ2-2; no reliable D call. This CDR3 is 16 amino acids long. Germline V gives CDR1 LGHNT, CDR2 FRNRAP. The V end was cut by 4 bases, the J end by 4 bases, with 16 bases between.

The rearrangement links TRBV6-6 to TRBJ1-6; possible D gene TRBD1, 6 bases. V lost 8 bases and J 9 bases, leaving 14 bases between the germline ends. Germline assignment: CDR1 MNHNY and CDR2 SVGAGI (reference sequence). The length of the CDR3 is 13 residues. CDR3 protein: CASLSGAGSPLHF. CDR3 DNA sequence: TGTGCCAGCCTTTCGGGGGCCGGTTCACCCCTCCACTTT.

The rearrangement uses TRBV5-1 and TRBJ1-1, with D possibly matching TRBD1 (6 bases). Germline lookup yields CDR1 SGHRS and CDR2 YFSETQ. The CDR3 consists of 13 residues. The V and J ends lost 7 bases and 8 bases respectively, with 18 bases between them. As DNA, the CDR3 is TGCGCCAGCCACCTACAGGGATTGGAAGAAGCTTTCTTT. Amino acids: CASHLQGLEEAFF. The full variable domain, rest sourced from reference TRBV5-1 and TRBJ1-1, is KAGVTQTPRYLIKTRGQQVTLSCSPISGHRSVSWYQQTPGQGLQFLFEYFSETQRNKGNFPGRFSGRQFSNSRSEMNVSTLELGDSALYLCASHLQGLEEAFFGQGTRLTVV.

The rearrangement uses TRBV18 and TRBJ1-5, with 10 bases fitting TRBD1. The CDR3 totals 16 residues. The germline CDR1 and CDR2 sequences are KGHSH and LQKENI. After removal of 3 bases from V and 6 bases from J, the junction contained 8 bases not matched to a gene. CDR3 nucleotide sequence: TGTGCCAGCTCACCGAATGACAGGGGGCGCGGTCAGCCCCAGCATTTT. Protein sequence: CASSPNDRGRGQPQHF. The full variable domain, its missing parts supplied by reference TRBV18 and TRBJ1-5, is NAGVMQNPRHLVRRRGQEARLRCSPMKGHSHVYWYRQLPEEGLKFMVYLQKENIIDESGMPKERFSAEFPKEGPSILRIQQVVRGDSAAYFCASSPNDRGRGQPQHFGDGTRLSIL.

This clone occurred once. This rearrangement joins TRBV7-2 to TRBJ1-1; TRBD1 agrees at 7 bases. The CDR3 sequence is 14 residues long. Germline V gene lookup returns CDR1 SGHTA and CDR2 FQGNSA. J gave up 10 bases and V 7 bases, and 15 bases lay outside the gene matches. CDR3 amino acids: CASNEGRGRFGAFF. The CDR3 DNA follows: TGTGCCAGCAACGAGGGGAGGGGGCGTTTCGGAGCTTTCTTT. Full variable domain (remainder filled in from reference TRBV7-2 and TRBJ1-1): GAGVSQSPSNKVTEKGKDVELRCDPISGHTALYWYRQSLGQGLEFLIYFQGNSAPDKSGLPSDRFSAERTGGSVSTLTIQRTQQEDSAVYLCASNEGRGRFGAFFGQGTRLTVV.

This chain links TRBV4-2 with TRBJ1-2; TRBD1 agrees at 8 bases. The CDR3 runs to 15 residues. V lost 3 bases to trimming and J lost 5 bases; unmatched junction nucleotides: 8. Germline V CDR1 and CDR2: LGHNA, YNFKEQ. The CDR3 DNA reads TGTGCCAGCAGCCAGGCCGGACAGGGAGGGTATGGCTACACCTTC. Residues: CASSQAGQGGYGYTF.

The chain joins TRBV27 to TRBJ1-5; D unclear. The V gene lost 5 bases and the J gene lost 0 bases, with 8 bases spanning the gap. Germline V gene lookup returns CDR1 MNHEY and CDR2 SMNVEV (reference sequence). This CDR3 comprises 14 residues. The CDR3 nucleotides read TGTGCCAGCAGTCGGAAGTATAGCAATCAGCCCCAGCATTTT. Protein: CASSRKYSNQPQHF.

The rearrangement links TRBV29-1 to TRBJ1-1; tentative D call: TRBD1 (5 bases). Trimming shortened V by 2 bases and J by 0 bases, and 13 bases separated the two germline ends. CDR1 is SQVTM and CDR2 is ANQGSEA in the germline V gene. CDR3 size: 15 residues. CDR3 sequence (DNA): TGCAGCGTTGAATATTTGACAGCCCTGAACACTGAAGCTTTCTTT. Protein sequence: CSVEYLTALNTEAFF.

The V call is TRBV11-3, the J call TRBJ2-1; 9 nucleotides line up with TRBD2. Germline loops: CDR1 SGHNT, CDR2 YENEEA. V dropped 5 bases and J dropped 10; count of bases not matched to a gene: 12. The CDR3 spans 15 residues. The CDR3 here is CASSLGGASGNEQFF. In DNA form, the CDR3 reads TGTGCCAGCAGCCTGGGCGGGGCTAGCGGGAACGAGCAGTTCTTC.

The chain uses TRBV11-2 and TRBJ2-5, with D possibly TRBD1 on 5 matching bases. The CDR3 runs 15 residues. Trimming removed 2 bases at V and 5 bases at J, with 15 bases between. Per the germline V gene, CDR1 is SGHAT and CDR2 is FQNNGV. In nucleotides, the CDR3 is TGTGCCAGCAGCTTAAAGGCTCGTAGGGGCGAGACCCAGTACTTC. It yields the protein CASSLKARRGETQYF.

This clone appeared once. CDR3 amino acids: CAWGGSGNTIYF. CDR3 coding DNA: TGTGCCTGGGGTGGGTCTGGAAACACCATATATTTT. The genes are TRBV30 and TRBJ1-3; D unresolved. CDR3 length: 12 amino acids. Trimming stripped 5 bases from V and 1 base from J, with 6 bases between. Germline V gene data show CDR1 as GTSNPN and CDR2 as SVGIG (reference sequence).

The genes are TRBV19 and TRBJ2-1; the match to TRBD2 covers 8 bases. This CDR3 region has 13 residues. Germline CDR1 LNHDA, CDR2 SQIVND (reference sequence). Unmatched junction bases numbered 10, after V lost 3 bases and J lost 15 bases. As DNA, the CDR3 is TGTGCCAGTAGTATGGGTGGGGCGGGAGGCCTGTTCTTC. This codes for CASSMGGAGGLFF.

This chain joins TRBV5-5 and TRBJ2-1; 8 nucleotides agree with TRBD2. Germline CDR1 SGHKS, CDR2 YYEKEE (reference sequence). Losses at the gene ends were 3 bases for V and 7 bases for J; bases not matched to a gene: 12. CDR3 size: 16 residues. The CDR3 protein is CASSWVGRVAGNEQFF. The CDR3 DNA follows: TGTGCCAGCAGCTGGGTGGGCCGGGTAGCGGGGAATGAGCAGTTCTTC.

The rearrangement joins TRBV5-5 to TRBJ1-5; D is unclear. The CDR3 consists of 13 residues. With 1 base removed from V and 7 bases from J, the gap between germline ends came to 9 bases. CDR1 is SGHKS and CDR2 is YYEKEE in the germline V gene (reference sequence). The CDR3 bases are TGTGCCAGCAGCTTGAACGACAACCAGCCCCAGCATTTT. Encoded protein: CASSLNDNQPQHF. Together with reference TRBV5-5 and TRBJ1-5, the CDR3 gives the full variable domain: DAGVTQSPTHLIKTRGQQVTLRCSPISGHKSVSWYQQVLGQGPQFIFQYYEKEERGRGNFPDRFSARQFPNYSSELNVNALLLGDSALYLCASSLNDNQPQHFGDGTRLSIL.